This TCR beta chain was obtained from a study of identical twins' blood T cells. Of note for this clonotype: This may be a read error: a much more frequent sequence differs by one nucleotide.

Likely shared infections and vaccines: all three twin pairs were reared together. TCRdb passed the 5' RACE reads through MiXCR, listing each CDR3 protein once. This table holds 350,000 to 450,000 distinct CDR3 sequences, under 30% found once. Germline lookup yields CDR1 SGDLS and CDR2 YYNGEE. The CDR3 has 13 amino acids. The chain has TRBV9 and TRBJ2-7; D remains ambiguous. Sequenced input: PBMCs. This clonotype was sampled from a woman aged 18 to 55 in good health. CDR3 coding DNA: TGTGCCAGCTGCGTAGGTGGTACAAAAGAGCAGTACTTC. Amino acids: CASCVGGTKEQYF.